This TCR beta chain was retrieved from a study of tumor-infiltrating lymphocytes in primary liver carcinoma. Study summary: Each sample had roughly 3.5 to 8 million productive TCRbeta reads regardless of tissue type.

Extraction also yielded germline DNA, while blood RNA was obtained from unsorted whole blood. The researchers drew approximately 4 milliliters of peripheral blood before surgery. This clonotype was recorded many times. The template, about 500 ng total RNA, yielded TCR beta cDNA made with a constant-region primer. Three nested multiplex PCR rounds, a slightly modified ARM-PCR method, built the TCR beta libraries. A C-beta reverse primer was combined with TRBV1-TRBV30 forward primers in the first two PCR rounds, and each round had roughly 9 cycles. In TCRdb, the multiplex PCR reads were re-called with MiXCR into one record per CDR3 protein. The sample yields approximately 310,000 distinct CDR3 sequences, around three fifths seen once. CDR1 is SQVTM and CDR2 is ANQGSEA in the germline V gene. Losses at the gene ends were 7 bases for V and 4 bases for J; bases not matched to a gene: 7. The CDR3 runs 14 residues.

The clonotype was recovered from a man aged 35-49 years with primary liver carcinoma and hepatitis B virus infection. The chain carries TRBV29-1 and TRBJ2-7, with 13 positions matching TRBD2. Sample: peripheral blood. DNA for the CDR3: TGCAGCGGCACGACTAGCGGGAGGCAATACGAGCAGTACTTC. Translating it yields CSGTTSGRQYEQYF.